This TCR beta chain was observed in a study of shared clonotypes between healthy human individuals. Study-wide findings and caveats: Sampling was confined to blood; repertoires within tissues likely differ.

CDR3 length: 15 amino acids. The V gene end was trimmed by 4 bases and the J gene end by 1 base; junction bases not matched to a gene: 7. Germline V gene data show CDR1 as MGHRA and CDR2 as YSYEKL. Positively selected for CCR7, the CD45RO-negative cells used as naive CD8 cells excluded terminally differentiated effector memory CD45RA+ cells. Method: immunoSEQ multiplex PCR; TCRdb's copy keeps in-frame clones and lacks some. Of about 2 million clones detected, about 95% appear once; the ten largest clones hold around 1.1%. This clone is a singleton in its sample. Its antigen remains unknown. V gene TRBV4-1 combines with J gene TRBJ2-7; the match to TRBD1 covers 7 bases. This TCR came from a man between 18 and 29 years old in good health. The sample was naive CD8+ T cells sorted from blood. CDR3 DNA: TGCGCCAGCAGCCGCGCGAGACAGGGATCCTACGAGCAGTACTTC. It is translated as CASSRARQGSYEQYF.